The rows below give T cell receptor beta chains drawn from one sample of a study of T cell repertoires in ileal Crohn's disease. Measured with immunoSEQ multiplex PCR; TCRdb has only the in-frame clones, and not every one. The sample includes 15,000 to 20,000 clones, roughly 91% of them seen just once. Sequenced material: ileal tissue. These receptors were collected from an adult with Crohn's disease. CDR3s leave out the opening cysteine and the closing phenylalanine or tryptophan. Fields, in order: CDR3 length, V gene, CDR3 protein.

16 | TRBV29-1 | SVVGDRESGGLVYEQF
13 | TRBV18 | ASSPGTGYTYEQY
11 | TRBV6-5 | ASSYSRDYGYT
12 | TRBV9 | ASSEGTSQETQY
13 | TRBV13 | ASSSITLRRTEAF
12 | TRBV5-1 | ASSLGGESQPQH
13 | TRBV7-2 | ASSPDRGIRETQY
11 | TRBV10-2 | ASNDRGNQPQH
12 | TRBV4-3 | ASSQEGDRDEQY
15 | TRBV27 | ASTSLGQGALAYEQY
13 | TRBV30 | AWSVPGSSWREQY
17 | TRBV9 | ASSHPTSGGAIGTDTQY
14 | TRBV5-8 | ASSLGGTGGVYGYT
13 | TRBV13 | ASSLRQLTNEKLF
16 | TRBV5-4 | ASSAGLAGGPGANVLT
14 | TRBV27 | ASSPRRTFSTDTQY
11 | TRBV4-1 | ASSPPRAYEQY
15 | TRBV27 | AEILGTGNFPNEKLF
11 | TRBV27 | ASSLGQSYEQY
12 | TRBV12-5 | ASANESFNQPQH
11 | TRBV18 | ASSPPRGTEAF
11 | TRBV19 | ATGQASRNTIY
15 | TRBV5-1 | ASSLDLRDKRAYEQY
10 | TRBV5-4 | ASSLIEGGYT
10 | TRBV27 | ASSLDSRPQY
13 | TRBV9 | ASSPRGSLTDTQY
11 | TRBV4-2 | ASSLTGANEQY
11 | TRBV27 | ASSLEMGGVAF
11 | TRBV19 | ASSEGQGDGYT
14 | TRBV10-1 | ASSDGQDLAKNIQY
12 | TRBV5-6 | ASSLAGVGNIQY
13 | TRBV7-9 | ASSPRDRNENEQF
11 | TRBV15 | ATSMKGKTEAF
12 | TRBV19 | ASSNSRQAYGYT
11 | TRBV18 | ASSLGGTGPYT
14 | TRBV29-1 | SVEGGQGSLNTEAF
14 | TRBV25-1 | ASSGWTGKRTGELF
12 | TRBV19 | ASSAPGQIYGYT
13 | TRBV9 | ASSVEGASYNEQF
11 | TRBV25-1 | ASRRQGGTEAF